This T cell receptor beta chain was obtained from a study of breast tumors, draining lymph nodes, adjacent tissues. This clonotype showed up many times. What it recognizes is unknown. Findings of the study overall: Data fit most tumor T cells coming from lymph node, expanding in tumor. Tumor and nontumor repertoires were significantly more similar in luminal-like than in basal-like breast cancer. Tumor TCR diversity was below lymph nodes but above nontumor tissue.

V lost 5 bases, J lost 1 base, and 10 bases lay in between. Germline CDR1 SNHLY, CDR2 FYNNEI. There are 14 residues in the CDR3. Axillary draining lymph nodes of breast cancer patients supplied the node samples. MiXCR was run by TCRdb on the multiplex PCR reads, yielding one entry per CDR3 protein. The top ten hold approximately 4.3% of the sample, which has 200,000 or so distinct CDR3 sequences, approximately 31% seen once. Sequencing input: axillary lymph node tissue. This sequence was found in a female donor with breast cancer. Some clones in this sample may be carry-over from other donors' samples. This chain links TRBV2 with TRBJ2-3; D is unresolved. The CDR3 spells CASSPPVGTDTQYF. The CDR3 region has the DNA TGTGCCAGCAGTCCTCCGGTAGGCACAGATACGCAGTATTTT.